This T cell receptor beta chain was retrieved from a study of early T cells in non-severe SARS-CoV-2 infection. V dropped 7 bases and J dropped 3; count of bases not matched to a gene: 7. The CDR3 is 14 amino acids. TCRdb itself ran the 5' RACE reads through MiXCR, one entry per CDR3 protein. The table lists 20,000 to 25,000 distinct CDR3 sequences, approximately 5.7% of them singletons. Sequences were derived from whole blood, sampled at baseline. This chain joins TRBV12-3 or TRBV12-4 and TRBJ2-7; 9 bases match TRBD1. The receptor's source is an adult who was a healthcare worker with PCR-confirmed SARS-CoV-2 infection or an uninfected control (not recorded which). CDR3 residues: CASTPTGGGYEQYF. The CDR3 DNA follows: TGTGCCAGCACCCCGACAGGGGGAGGCTACGAGCAGTACTTC.